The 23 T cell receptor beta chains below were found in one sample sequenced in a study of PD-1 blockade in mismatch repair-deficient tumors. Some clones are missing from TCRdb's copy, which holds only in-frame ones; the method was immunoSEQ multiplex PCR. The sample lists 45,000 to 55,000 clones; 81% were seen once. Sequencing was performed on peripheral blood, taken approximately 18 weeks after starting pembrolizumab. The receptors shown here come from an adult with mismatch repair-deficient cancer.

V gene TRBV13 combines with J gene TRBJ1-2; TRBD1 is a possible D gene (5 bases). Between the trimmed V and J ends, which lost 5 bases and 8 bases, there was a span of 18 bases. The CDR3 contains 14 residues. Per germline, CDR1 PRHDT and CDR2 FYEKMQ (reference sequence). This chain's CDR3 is CASSTPGRGWGYTF. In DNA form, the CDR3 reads TGTGCCAGCAGCACTCCAGGGAGGGGATGGGGCTACACCTTC.

The CDR3 loop reads CASSLDTGSTDTQYF. The CDR3 DNA reads TGCGCCAGCAGCTTGGATACGGGGAGCACAGATACGCAGTATTTT. This chain links TRBV5-1 with TRBJ2-3, with D perhaps matching TRBD2 (5 bases). There are 15 residues in the CDR3. Trimming pared 0 bases from V and 0 bases from J, leaving 8 bases between. CDR1 is SGHRS and CDR2 is YFSETQ in the germline V gene.

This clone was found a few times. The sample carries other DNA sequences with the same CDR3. The CDR3, as DNA: TGTGCCAGCTCACCCGGGCAGAACACTGAAGCTTTCTTT. Its translation: CASSPGQNTEAFF. V usage is TRBV18 and J usage is TRBJ1-1, with unresolved D. Trimming took 3 bases from V and 1 from J, leaving 6 bases between them. Germline V lookup: CDR1 KGHSH, CDR2 LQKENI. The CDR3 is 13 residues long. Looking up the rest from reference TRBV18 and TRBJ1-1 gives the full variable domain: NAGVMQNPRHLVRRRGQEARLRCSPMKGHSHVYWYRQLPEEGLKFMVYLQKENIIDESGMPKERFSAEFPKEGPSILRIQQVVRGDSAAYFCASSPGQNTEAFFGQGTRLTVV.

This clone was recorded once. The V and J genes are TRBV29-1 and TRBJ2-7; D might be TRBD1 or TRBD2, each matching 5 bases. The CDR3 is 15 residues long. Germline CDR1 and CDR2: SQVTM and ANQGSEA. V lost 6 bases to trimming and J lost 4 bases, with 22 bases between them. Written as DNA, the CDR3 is TGCAGCGTGGCCTTTCGGGGCACGGGAAGGTACGAGCAGTACTTC. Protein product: CSVAFRGTGRYEQYF.

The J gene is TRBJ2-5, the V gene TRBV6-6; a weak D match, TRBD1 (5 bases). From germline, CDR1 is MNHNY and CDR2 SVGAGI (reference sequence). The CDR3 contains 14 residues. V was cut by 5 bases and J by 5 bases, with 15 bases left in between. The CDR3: CASSTSGLQETQYF. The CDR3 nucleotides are TGTGCCAGCAGTACCTCAGGGTTACAGGAGACCCAGTACTTC.

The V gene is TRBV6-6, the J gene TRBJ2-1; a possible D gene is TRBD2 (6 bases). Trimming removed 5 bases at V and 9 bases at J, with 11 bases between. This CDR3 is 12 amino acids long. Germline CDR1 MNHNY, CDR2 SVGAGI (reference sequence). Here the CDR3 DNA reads TGTGCCAGCAGTCCTAACGGGAGTGAGCAGTTCTTC. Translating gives CASSPNGSEQFF.

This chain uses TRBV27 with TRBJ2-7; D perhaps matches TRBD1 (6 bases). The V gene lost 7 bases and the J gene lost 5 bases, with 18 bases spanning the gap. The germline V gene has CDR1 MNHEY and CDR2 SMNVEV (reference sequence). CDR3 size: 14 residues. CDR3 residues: CASTPGDGANEQYF. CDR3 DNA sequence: TGTGCCAGCACCCCAGGGGATGGGGCGAACGAGCAGTACTTC.

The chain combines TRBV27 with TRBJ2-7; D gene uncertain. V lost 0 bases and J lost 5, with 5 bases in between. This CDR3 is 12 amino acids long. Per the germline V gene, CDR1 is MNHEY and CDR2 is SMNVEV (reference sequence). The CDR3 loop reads CASSLSGDEQYF. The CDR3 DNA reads TGTGCCAGCAGTTTATCCGGCGACGAGCAGTACTTC.

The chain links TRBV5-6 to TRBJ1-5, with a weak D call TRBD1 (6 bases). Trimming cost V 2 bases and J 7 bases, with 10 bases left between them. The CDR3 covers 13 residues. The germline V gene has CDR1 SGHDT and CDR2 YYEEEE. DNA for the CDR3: TGTGCCAGCAGCTTCAGACAGGACCAGCCCCAGCATTTT. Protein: CASSFRQDQPQHF.

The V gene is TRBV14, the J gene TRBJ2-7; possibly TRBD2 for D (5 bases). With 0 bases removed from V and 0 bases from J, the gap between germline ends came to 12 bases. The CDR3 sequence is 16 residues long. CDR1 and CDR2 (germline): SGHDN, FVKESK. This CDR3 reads CASSQDKWETSYEQYF. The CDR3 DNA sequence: TGTGCCAGCAGCCAAGATAAGTGGGAGACCTCCTACGAGCAGTACTTC.

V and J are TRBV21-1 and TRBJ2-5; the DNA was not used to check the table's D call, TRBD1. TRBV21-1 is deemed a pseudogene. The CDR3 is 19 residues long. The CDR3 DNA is TGTGCCAGCAGCAGGGGCTCGCAGACTTTCAGGCGACGGCAAGAGACCCAGTACTTC. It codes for CASSRGSQTFRRRQETQYF.

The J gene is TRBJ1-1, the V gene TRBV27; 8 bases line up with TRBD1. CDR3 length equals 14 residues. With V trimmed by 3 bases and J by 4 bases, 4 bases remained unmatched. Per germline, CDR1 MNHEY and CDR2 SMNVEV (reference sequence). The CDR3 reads CASSFDRGSTEAFF. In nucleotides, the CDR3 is TGTGCCAGCAGTTTCGACAGGGGAAGCACTGAAGCTTTCTTT.

As DNA, the CDR3 is TGTGCCATCAGTTCCACAGACTCTGGAAACACCATATATTTT. It codes for CAISSTDSGNTIYF. The chain employs TRBV10-3 and TRBJ1-3; D unclear. The CDR3 is 14 residues long. Trimming removed 5 bases from V and 0 bases from J, with 8 bases in between. Germline-derived CDR1 and CDR2 are ENHRY and SYGVKD.

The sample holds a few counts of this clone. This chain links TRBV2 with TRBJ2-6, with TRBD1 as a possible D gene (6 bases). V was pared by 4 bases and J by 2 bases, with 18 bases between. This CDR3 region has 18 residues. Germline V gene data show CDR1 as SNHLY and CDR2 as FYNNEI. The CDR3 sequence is CASSGGRPGDAGANVLTF. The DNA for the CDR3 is TGTGCCAGCAGTGGGGGTCGTCCAGGGGATGCTGGGGCCAACGTCCTGACTTTC.

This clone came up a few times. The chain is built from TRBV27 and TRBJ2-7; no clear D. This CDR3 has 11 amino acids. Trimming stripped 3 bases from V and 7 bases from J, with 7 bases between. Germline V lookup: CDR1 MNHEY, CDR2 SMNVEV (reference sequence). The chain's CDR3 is CASSFRKEQYF. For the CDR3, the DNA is TGTGCCAGCAGTTTTCGTAAGGAGCAGTACTTC.

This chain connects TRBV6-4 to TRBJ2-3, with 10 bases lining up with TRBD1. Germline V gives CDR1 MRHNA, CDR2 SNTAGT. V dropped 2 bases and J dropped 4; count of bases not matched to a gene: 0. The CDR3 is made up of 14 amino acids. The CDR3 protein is CASSDGQGADTQYF. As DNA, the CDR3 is TGTGCCAGCAGTGACGGACAGGGGGCAGATACGCAGTATTTT.

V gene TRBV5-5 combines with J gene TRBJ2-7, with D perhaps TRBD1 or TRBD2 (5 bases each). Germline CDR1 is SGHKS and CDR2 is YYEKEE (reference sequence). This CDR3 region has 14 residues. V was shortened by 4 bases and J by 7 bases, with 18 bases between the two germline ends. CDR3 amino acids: CASSPGTHSSEQYF. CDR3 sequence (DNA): TGTGCCAGCAGCCCCGGGACGCACAGTAGTGAGCAGTACTTC.

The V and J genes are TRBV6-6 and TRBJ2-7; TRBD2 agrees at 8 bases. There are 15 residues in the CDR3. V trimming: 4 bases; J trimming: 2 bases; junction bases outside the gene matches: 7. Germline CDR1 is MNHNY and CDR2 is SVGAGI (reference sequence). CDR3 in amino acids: CASSSTFGGAYEQYF. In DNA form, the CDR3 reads TGTGCCAGCAGTTCCACCTTCGGGGGGGCCTACGAGCAGTACTTC.

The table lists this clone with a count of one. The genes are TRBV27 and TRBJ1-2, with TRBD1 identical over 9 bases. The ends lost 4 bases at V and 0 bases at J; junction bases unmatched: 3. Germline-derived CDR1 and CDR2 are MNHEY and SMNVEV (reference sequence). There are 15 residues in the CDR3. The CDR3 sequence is CASSSGQGSNYGYTF. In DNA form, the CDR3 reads TGTGCCAGCAGTTCGGGACAGGGTTCTAACTATGGCTACACCTTC.

CDR3 residues: CAIGDLSSYEQYF. CDR3 sequence (DNA): TGTGCCATAGGGGATCTAAGCTCCTACGAGCAGTACTTC. The rearrangement uses TRBV10-3 and TRBJ2-7; D is perhaps TRBD1 (5 bases). V was cut by 9 bases and J by 0 bases, with 12 bases left in between. The germline gives CDR1 ENHRY, CDR2 SYGVKD. The CDR3 consists of 13 residues.

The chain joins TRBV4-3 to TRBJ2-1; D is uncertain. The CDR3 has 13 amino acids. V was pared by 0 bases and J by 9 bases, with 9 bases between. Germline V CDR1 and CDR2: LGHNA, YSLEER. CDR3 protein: CASSQEVRSEQFF. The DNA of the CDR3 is TGCGCCAGCAGCCAAGAGGTGCGCAGTGAGCAGTTCTTC.

CDR3 sequence reads: CASRQGQGYEQYF. CDR3 DNA sequence: TGTGCCAGCAGGCAGGGACAGGGCTACGAGCAGTACTTC. V is TRBV6-5 and J is TRBJ2-7; TRBD1 agrees at 9 bases. The germline gives CDR1 MNHEY, CDR2 SVGAGI. The CDR3 is made up of 13 amino acids. The V and J ends lost 6 bases and 3 bases, in that order; junction bases with no gene match: 3.

For the CDR3, the DNA is TGTGCCAGCAGTCCGACGGGGACCCCGGCCTATGGCTACACCTTC. Encoded protein: CASSPTGTPAYGYTF. The chain carries TRBV2 and TRBJ1-2; weak D call: TRBD1 (5 bases). Germline V gene lookup returns CDR1 SNHLY and CDR2 FYNNEI. V lost 5 bases and J lost 4, with 17 bases in between. CDR3 size: 15 residues. The whole variable domain, remainder taken from reference TRBV2 and TRBJ1-2, is EPEVTQTPSHQVTQMGQEVILRCVPISNHLYFYWYRQILGQKVEFLVSFYNNEISEKSEIFDDQFSVERPDGSNFTLKIRSTKLEDSAMYFCASSPTGTPAYGYTFGSGTRLTVV.